The present TCR beta chain was sequenced within a study of T cell responses to AZD1222 COVID-19 vaccine (dated by TCRdb to about 2021). Looking at the study overall: TCR sequencing covered roughly 230 trial participants: 207 given two doses of AZD1222 and approximately 26 given two doses of MenACWY control vaccine. Enrollment into the trials was organized by age into subgroups of 18-55, 56-69 and 70-plus years, and those subgroups contained roughly 150, 30 and 60 TCR-sequenced participants, respectively. On the study overall, not on this receptor specifically: Vaccine-associated CD4 TCRs spanned the whole spike protein, with dominant responses in regions 160-218 and 743-854. Conclusions about previously exposed vaccinees were limited because only six AZD1222 recipients were SARS-CoV-2 seropositive at baseline. In the small 56-69-year group, the increase in depth fell short of significance, most likely because of low power. Nearly half of unique spike-specific TCRs reportedly recognized epitopes outside regions mutated in the B.1.351 and B.1.1.7 variants. Because no day 14 peak-response samples were available, the repertoires could be characterized only after the peak T cell response. Participants were mostly white British, with more females than males. The authors suggested clonal diversity may have been underestimated. A significant rise in spike-specific TCR breadth and depth was observed after two AZD1222 doses relative to day 0 and relative to MenACWY recipients.

The cysteine opens and the phenylalanine closes a CDR3 of 13 amino acids. The only DNA kept is the CDR3, 39 bases in frame from the first base. Taken from the germline V gene (reference sequence), the CDR1 and CDR2 loops are GTSNPN and SVGIG. The junction shows trimming of 8 bases on V and 4 bases on J, plus 17 bases between the germline ends. The CDR3 regions of human TCRbeta chains were analyzed by immunosequencing. The authors processed their data as follows. Repertoire TCRs were checked for matches against a reference library of SARS-CoV-2-specific TCRs that had been generated using the MIRA antigen-specificity platform. Breadth was defined as the fraction of unique TCRs that were SARS-CoV-2-associated, and depth was defined as the fraction of total T cells that were SARS-CoV-2-associated. Using the MIRA data, every spike-specific TCR was mapped to the spike region that the TCR reacted to and assigned to either a CD4 or a CD8 class. Log10-transformed breadth and depth values were compared by one-way ANOVA with Sidak's multiple comparisons tests. This immuneACCESS table, as held by TCRdb, lists in-frame sequences with V and J called but not all clones. Of the missing ones, under half trace to an unresolved V gene in checked studies; the others have no known cause. Clonal size and the V and J genes are those of that table, whereas D and trimming came from the DNA. This sample lists approximately 210,000 clones; around 94% were detected once. The ten largest clones represent around 1.7% of the sample.

To note about this clone: No cognate antigen has been identified for it. No qualities accompany the bases; no much larger clone lies one base away.

The sample's time point label is to be understood as: about 28 days (+/-7) after the second vaccine dose. The treatment or condition label, read with the paper, signifies: meningococcal conjugate vaccine given as trial control. Vaccinee samples came from UK trials COV001 and COV002, including a single-blind randomized controlled phase 2/3 trial of AZD1222 (ChAdOx1 nCoV-19) in healthy adults. Trial participant PBMC samples were collected at day 0 and day 28 after the second dose for TCRbeta chain sequencing. This clonotype was obtained from an adult who received the MenACWY meningococcal vaccine as a control. The sample consisted of peripheral blood, taken 28 days after the second dose of the MenACWY control vaccine. The chain employs TRBV30 and TRBJ1-2; the D segment could be TRBD1, given 5 matching bases. The DNA sequence is TGTGCCCTGCGTGGGGGTGGTAGCTATGGCTACACCTTC. It is translated as CALRGGGSYGYTF.